This T cell receptor (beta chain) was identified in a study of CD8+ T cells in alopecia areata. This CDR3 region has 11 residues. CDR1 and CDR2 (germline): SGHDT, YYEEEE. Both peripheral blood and punch biopsies of lesional scalp skin were obtained from patients who had alopecia areata. Remarks on this clone: The antigen is not known. A junction boundary mismatches the germline segment, possibly from a read error.

General study points: Relative to normal scalp, lesional scalp, especially alopecia totalis/universalis, showed higher clonality.

It was cDNA, reverse transcribed from extracted RNA, that served as the sequencing template. The table came from immunoSEQ multiplex PCR; TCRdb's copy has only in-frame clones and leaves some out. The sample shows about 82,000 clones, 45% to 60% of them seen only once. The V call is TRBV5-6, the J call TRBJ2-7, with TRBD1 identical over 7 bases. Sequencing was done on a sample of NKG2D-high CD8+ T cells sorted from blood. The receptor comes from a human donor with alopecia areata. For the CDR3, the DNA is TGTGCCAGCAGCCTGGGGACAGTCAATTCGTTC. Translating it yields CASSLGTVNSF.